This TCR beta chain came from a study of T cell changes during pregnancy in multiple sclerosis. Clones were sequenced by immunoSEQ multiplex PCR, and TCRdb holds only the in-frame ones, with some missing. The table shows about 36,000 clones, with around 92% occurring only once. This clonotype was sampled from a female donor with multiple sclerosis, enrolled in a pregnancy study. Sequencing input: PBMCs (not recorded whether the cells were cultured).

The CDR3, as DNA: TGCGCCAGCAGCCAAGGACAGGGGCTAGAGACCCAGTACTTC. It codes for CASSQGQGLETQYF. The chain couples TRBV4-3 to TRBJ2-5; 8 bases are a match to TRBD1. CDR3 length: 14 residues. Losses at the gene ends were 1 base for V and 4 bases for J; bases not matched to a gene: 2. Germline V CDR1 and CDR2: LGHNA, YSLEER.